This T cell receptor (beta chain) was sequenced for a study of technical replicates of blood from a handful of donors. The method was immunoSEQ multiplex PCR; TCRdb's version includes in-frame clones alone and lacks a portion of them. The top ten clones hold 0.26% of a sample with about 79,000 clones, around 94% of them seen once. Sequenced: T cells isolated from PBMCs. This clonotype was obtained from a human donor in good health.

The CDR3 reads CASSVAEGSTDTQYF. For the CDR3, the DNA is TGTGCCAGCAGCGTAGCTGAGGGTAGCACAGATACGCAGTATTTT. This sequence joins TRBV9 and TRBJ2-3; weak D call: TRBD2 (5 bases). This CDR3 region has 15 residues. Trimming shortened V by 0 bases and J by 0 bases, and 8 bases separated the two germline ends. Germline V gene lookup returns CDR1 SGDLS and CDR2 YYNGEE.